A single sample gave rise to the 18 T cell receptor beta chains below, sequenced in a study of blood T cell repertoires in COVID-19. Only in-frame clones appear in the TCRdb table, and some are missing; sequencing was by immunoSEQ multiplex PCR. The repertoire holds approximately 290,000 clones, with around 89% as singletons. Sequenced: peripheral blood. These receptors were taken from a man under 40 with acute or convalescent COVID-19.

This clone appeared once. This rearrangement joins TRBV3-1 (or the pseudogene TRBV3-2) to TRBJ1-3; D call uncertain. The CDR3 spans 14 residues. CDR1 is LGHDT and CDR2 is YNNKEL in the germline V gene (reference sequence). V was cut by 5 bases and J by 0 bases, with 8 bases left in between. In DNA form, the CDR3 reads TGTGCCAGCAGCTACGGGAGCTCTGGAAACACCATATATTTT. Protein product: CASSYGSSGNTIYF.

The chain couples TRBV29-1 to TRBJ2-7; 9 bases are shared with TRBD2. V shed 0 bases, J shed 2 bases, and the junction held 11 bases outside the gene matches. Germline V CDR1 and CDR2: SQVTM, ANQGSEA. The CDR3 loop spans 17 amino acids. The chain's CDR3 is CSVEDPLTSGPTYEQYF. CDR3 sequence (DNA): TGCAGCGTTGAAGATCCCCTTACTAGCGGGCCCACCTACGAGCAGTACTTC.

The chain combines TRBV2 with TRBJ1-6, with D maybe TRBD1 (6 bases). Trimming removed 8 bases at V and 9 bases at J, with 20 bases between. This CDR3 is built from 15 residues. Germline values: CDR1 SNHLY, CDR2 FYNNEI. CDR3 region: CASSSGGLFGSPLHF. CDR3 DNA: TGTGCCAGCTCTTCCGGGGGGCTTTTTGGTTCACCCCTCCACTTT.

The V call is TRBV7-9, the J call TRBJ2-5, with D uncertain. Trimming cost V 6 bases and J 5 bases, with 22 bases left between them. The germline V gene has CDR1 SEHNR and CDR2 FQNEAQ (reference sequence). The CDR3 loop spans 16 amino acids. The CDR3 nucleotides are TGTGCCAGCAGTGAGGTCGTCGACCTACCCTGGGAGACCCAGTACTTC. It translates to CASSEVVDLPWETQYF.

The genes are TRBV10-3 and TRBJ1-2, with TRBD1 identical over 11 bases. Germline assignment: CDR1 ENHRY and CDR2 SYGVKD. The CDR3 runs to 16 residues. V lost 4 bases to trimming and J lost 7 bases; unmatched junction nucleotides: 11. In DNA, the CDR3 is TGTGCCATCAGTGCCGGACAGGGGGCACTAGGGGGTGGCTACACCTTC. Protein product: CAISAGQGALGGGYTF.

CDR3 sequence (DNA): TGTGCCAGCAGTTTGGGGACTCCTCTCTACGAGCAGTACTTC. Translation gives CASSLGTPLYEQYF. The rearrangement joins TRBV28 to TRBJ2-7, with D possibly matching TRBD2 (6 bases). CDR1 is MDHEN, CDR2 SYDVKM, per germline. CDR3 length equals 14 residues. Trimming pared 3 bases from V and 3 bases from J, leaving 12 bases between.

The CDR3 here is CASSGQREMVDEQFF. The DNA for the CDR3 is TGCGCCAGCAGTGGACAGCGGGAAATGGTAGATGAGCAGTTCTTC. This chain joins TRBV10-1 and TRBJ2-1; 7 bases fit TRBD2. Germline loops: CDR1 WNHNN, CDR2 SYGVQD (reference sequence). V dropped 4 bases and J dropped 8; count of bases not matched to a gene: 11. This CDR3 spans 15 amino acids.

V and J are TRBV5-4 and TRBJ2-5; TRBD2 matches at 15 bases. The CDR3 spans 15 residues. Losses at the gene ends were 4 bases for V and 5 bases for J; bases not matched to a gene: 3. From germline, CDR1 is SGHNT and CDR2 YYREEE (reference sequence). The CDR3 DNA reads TGTGCCAGCAGCCCAGGGACTAGCGGGAGGGAGACCCAGTACTTC. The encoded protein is CASSPGTSGRETQYF.

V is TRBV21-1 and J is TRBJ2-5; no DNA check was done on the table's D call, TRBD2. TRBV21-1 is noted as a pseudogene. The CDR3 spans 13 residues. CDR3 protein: CASPGRGQETQYF. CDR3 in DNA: TGTGCCAGCCCGGGTCGAGGGCAAGAGACCCAGTACTTC.

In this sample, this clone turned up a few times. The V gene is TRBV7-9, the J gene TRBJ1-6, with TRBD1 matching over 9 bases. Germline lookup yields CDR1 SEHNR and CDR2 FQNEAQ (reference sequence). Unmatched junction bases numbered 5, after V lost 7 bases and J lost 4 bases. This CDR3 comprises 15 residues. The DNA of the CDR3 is TGTGCCAGCACCTGGACAGGGGCATATAATTCACCCCTCCACTTT. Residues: CASTWTGAYNSPLHF.

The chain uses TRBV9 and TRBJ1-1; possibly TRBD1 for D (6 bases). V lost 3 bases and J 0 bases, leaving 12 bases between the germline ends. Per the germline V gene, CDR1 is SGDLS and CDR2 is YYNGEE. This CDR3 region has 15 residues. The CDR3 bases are TGTGCCAGCAGCGGATCTCAGGGGATGAACACTGAAGCTTTCTTT. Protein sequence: CASSGSQGMNTEAFF.

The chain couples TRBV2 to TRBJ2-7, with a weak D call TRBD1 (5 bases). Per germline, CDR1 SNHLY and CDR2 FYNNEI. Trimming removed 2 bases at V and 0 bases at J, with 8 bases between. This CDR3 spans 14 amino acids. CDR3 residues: CASSEWGSSYEQYF. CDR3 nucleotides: TGTGCCAGCAGTGAATGGGGCAGCTCCTACGAGCAGTACTTC.

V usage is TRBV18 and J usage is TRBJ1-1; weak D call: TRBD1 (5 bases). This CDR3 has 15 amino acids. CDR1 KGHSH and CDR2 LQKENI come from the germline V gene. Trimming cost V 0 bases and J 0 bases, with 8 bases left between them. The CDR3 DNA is TGTGCCAGCTCACCACCGGCCAGGGTGAACACTGAAGCTTTCTTT. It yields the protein CASSPPARVNTEAFF.

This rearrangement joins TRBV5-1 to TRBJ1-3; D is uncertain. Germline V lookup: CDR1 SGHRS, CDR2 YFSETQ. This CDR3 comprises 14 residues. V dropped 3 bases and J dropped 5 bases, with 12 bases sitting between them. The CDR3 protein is CASSSTTFRNTIYF. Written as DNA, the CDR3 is TGCGCCAGCAGCTCTACGACTTTTCGAAACACCATATATTTT.

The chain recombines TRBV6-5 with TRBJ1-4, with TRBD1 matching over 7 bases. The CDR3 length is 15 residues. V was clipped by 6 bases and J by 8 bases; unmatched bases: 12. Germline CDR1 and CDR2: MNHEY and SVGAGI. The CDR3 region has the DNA TGTGCCAGCAGCCTAGCCACCGGGACAGTCGAAAAACTGTTTTTT. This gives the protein CASSLATGTVEKLFF.

DNA for the CDR3: TGTGCCAGCAGTGAAGTGCAGGTACAAGAGACCCAGTACTTC. This translates into CASSEVQVQETQYF. The chain combines TRBV6-1 with TRBJ2-5; the D is unclear. CDR3 length: 14 residues. Trimming took 1 base from V and 2 from J, leaving 8 bases between them. CDR1 is MNHNS and CDR2 is SASEGT in the germline V gene.

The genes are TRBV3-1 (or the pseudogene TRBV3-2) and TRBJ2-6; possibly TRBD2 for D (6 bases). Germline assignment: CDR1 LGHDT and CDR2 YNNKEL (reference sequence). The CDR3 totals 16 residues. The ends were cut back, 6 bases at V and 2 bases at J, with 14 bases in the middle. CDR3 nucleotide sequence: TGTGCCAGCAGTTCGCGGGGCGCGGCTGGGGCCAACGTCCTGACTTTC. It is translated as CASSSRGAAGANVLTF.

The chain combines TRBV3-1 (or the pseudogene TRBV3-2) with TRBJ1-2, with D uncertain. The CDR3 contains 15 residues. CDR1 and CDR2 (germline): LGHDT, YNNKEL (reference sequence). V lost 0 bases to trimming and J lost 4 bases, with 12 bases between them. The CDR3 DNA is TGTGCCAGCAGCCAAGATTGGGGAGGGTTCTATGGCTACACCTTC. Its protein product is CASSQDWGGFYGYTF.